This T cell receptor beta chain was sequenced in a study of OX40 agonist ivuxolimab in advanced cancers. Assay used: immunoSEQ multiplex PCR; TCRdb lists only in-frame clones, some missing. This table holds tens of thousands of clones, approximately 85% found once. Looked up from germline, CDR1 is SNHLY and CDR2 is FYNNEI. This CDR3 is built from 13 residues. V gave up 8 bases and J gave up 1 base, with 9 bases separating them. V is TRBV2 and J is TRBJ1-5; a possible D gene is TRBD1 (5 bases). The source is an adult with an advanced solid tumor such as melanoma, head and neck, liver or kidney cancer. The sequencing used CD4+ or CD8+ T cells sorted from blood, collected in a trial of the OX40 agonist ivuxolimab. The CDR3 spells CASVRDSNQPQHF. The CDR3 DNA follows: TGTGCCAGCGTCCGGGACAGCAATCAGCCCCAGCATTTT.